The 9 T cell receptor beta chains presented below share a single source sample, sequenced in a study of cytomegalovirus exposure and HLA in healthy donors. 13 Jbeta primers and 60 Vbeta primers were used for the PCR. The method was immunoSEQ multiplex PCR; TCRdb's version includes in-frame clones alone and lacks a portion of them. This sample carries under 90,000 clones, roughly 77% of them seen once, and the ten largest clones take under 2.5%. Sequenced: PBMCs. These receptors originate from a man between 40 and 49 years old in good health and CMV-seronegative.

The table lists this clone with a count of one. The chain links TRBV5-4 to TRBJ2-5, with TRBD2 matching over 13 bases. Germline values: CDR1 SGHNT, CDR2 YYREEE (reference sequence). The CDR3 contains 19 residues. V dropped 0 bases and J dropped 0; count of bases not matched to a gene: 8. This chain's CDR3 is CASSLEWETSGGNQETQYF. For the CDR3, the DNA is TGTGCCAGCAGCTTGGAGTGGGAGACTAGCGGGGGGAACCAAGAGACCCAGTACTTC.

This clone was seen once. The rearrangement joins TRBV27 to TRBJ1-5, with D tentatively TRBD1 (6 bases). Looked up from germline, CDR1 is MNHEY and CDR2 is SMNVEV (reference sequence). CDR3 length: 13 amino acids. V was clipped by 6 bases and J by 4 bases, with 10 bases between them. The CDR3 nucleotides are TGTGCCAGCAGCCAGGACAGAAATCAGCCCCAGCATTTT. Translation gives CASSQDRNQPQHF.

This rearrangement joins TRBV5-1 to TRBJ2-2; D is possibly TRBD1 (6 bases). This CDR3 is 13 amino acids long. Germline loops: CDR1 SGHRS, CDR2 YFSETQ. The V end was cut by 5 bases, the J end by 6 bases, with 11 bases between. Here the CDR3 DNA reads TGCGCCAGCAGTCCCACAGGGTCCGGGGAGCTGTTTTTT. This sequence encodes CASSPTGSGELFF.

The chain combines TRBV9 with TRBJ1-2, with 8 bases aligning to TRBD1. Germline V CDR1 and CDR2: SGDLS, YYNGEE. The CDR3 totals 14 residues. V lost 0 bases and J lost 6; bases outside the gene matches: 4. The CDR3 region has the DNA TGTGCCAGCAGCGTAGCCCAGGGGGCTAATGGCTACACCTTC. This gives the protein CASSVAQGANGYTF.

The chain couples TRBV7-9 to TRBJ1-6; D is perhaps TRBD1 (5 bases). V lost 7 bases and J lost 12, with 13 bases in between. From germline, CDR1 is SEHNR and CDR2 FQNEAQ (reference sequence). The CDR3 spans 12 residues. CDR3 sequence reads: CASTNFGQPLHF. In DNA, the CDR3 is TGTGCCAGCACCAACTTCGGACAACCCCTCCACTTT.

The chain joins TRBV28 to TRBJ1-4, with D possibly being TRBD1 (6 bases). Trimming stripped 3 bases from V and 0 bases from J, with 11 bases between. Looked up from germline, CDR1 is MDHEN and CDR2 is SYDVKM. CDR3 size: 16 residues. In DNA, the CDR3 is TGTGCCAGCAGTTTCTTCAGGACAGCAACTAATGAAAAACTGTTTTTT. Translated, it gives CASSFFRTATNEKLFF.

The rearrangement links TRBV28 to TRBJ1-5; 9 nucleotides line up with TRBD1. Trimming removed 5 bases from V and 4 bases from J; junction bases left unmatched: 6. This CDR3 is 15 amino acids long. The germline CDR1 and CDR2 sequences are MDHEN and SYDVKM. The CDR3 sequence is CASSLPGQGNQPQHF. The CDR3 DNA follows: TGTGCCAGCAGTCTACCAGGACAGGGGAATCAGCCCCAGCATTTT.

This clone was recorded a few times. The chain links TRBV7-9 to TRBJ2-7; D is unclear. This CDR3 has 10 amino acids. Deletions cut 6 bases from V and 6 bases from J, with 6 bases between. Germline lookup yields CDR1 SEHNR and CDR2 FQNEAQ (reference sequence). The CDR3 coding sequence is TGTGCCAGCAGTATCGGCGAGCAGTACTTC. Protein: CASSIGEQYF.

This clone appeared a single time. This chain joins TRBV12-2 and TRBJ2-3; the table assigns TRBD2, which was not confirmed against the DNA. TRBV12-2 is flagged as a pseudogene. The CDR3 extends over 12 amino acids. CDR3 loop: CASRALGATKYF. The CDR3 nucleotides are TGTGCAAGTCGCGCCCTTGGAGCTACGAAGTATTTT.